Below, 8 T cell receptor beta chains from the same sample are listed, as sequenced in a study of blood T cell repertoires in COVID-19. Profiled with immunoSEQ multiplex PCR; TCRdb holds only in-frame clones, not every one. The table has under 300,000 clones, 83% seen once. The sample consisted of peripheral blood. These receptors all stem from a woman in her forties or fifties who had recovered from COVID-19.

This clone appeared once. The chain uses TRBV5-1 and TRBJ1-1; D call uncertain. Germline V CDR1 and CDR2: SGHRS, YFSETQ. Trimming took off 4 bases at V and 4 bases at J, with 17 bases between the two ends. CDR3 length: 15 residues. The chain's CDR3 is CASSRDRVLGTEAFF. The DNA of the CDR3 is TGCGCCAGCAGCCGGGATAGGGTACTGGGCACTGAAGCTTTCTTT.

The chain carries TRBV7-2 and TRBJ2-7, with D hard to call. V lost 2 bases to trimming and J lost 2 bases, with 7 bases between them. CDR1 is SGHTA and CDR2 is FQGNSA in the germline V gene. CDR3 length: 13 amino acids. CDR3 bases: TGTGCCAGCAGCTTAAAGCCGGCCTACGAGCAGTACTTC. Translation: CASSLKPAYEQYF.

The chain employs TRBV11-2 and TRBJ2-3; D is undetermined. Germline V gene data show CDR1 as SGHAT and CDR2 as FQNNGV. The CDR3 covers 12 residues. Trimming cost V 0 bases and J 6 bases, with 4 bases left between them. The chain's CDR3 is CASSLEADTQYF. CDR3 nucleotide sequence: TGTGCCAGCAGCTTAGAGGCCGATACGCAGTATTTT.

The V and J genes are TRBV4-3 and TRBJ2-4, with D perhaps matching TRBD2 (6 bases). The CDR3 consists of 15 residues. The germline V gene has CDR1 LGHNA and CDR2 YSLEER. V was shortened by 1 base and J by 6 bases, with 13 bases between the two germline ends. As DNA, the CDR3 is TGCGCCAGCAGCCAAGGGGGGGAATTTGGAAACATTCAGTACTTC. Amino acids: CASSQGGEFGNIQYF.

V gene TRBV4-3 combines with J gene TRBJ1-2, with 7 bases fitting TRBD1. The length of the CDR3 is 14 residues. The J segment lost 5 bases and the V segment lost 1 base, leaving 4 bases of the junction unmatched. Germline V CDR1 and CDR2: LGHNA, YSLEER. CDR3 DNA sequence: TGCGCCAGCAGCCAAGTTCCAGGGGGATATGGCTACACCTTC. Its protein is CASSQVPGGYGYTF.

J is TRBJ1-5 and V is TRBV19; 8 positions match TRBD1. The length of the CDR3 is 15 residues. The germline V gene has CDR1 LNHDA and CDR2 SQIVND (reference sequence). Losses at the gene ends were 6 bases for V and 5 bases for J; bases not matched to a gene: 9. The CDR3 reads CASSQRTGSYQPQHF. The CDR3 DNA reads TGTGCCAGTAGCCAAAGGACAGGGTCTTATCAGCCCCAGCATTTT.

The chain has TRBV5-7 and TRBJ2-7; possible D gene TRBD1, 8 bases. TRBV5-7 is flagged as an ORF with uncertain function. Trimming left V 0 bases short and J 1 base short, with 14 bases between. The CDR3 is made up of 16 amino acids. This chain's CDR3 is CASSLGGRDRSYEQYF. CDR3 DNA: TGTGCCAGCAGCTTGGGAGGGAGGGACAGGTCCTACGAGCAGTACTTC.

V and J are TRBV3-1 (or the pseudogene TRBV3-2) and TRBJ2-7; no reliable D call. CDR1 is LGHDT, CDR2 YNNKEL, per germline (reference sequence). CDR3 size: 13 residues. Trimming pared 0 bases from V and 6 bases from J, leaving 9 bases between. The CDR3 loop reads CASSQDLSVEQYF. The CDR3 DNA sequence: TGTGCCAGCAGCCAAGATCTAAGCGTCGAGCAGTACTTC.